This T cell receptor (beta chain) was found in a study of T-cell memory formation after mild COVID-19. The study, taken as a whole, reports: Pre-infection memory already had some responding clones, implying cross-reactive memory joined. Later expanders leaned CD4+, whereas day 15 to 85 contracting clones were balanced CD4/CD8.

TCR alpha and TCR beta cDNA libraries with sample barcodes and UMIs came from 5'RACE using constant-segment primers. Each CDR3 protein is one row after TCRdb ran MiXCR on the 5' RACE reads. The sample holds about 400,000 distinct CDR3 sequences, more than 20% seen once. Comments on this clonotype: Its cognate antigen is unknown.

Sequencing used PBMCs or a T cell subset sorted from them (not recorded which). The receptor was isolated from an adult woman who had mild COVID-19 (a few samples of this study predate the infection). Cell type and time point are not known.

The CDR3 loop is CASSITSSYEQYF. The CDR3 nucleotides are TGTGCCAGTAGTATCACTTCCTCCTACGAGCAGTACTTC. The chain is built from TRBV19 and TRBJ2-7, with D uncertain. CDR1 is LNHDA and CDR2 is SQIVND in the germline V gene (reference sequence). The CDR3 loop spans 13 amino acids. V lost 3 bases to trimming and J lost 0 bases, with 6 bases between them.